This T cell receptor beta chain was documented in a study of Graves' ophthalmopathy and Graves' hyperthyroidism. Findings and limits, study-wide: Discrimination between ophthalmopathy and stable hyperthyroidism by a 13-signature model showed 87.88% sensitivity and 70% to 82% specificity.

RNA transcripts served as template for amplifying TCR beta CDR3 sequences. Second-round multiplex PCR came after a first-round RT-PCR that employed HTBI primers. TCRdb reanalysed the multiplex PCR reads using MiXCR and keeps one entry per CDR3 protein. The sample yields about 740,000 distinct CDR3 sequences, 40% seen once. In its sample, this clonotype was seen many times. Its antigen remains unidentified. The CDR3 is 15 residues long. V was trimmed by 6 bases and J by 3 bases, leaving 14 bases between them. Germline V lookup: CDR1 SEHNR, CDR2 FQNEAQ (reference sequence). The specimen was peripheral blood. The rearrangement uses TRBV7-9 and TRBJ2-2; tentatively, D is TRBD2 (6 bases). The source of this sequence is an adult man with Graves' ophthalmopathy. CDR3 DNA sequence: TGTGCCAGCAGACGTGGGGACTCCCACACCGGGGAGCTGTTTTTT. Its translation is CASRRGDSHTGELFF. Supplemented by reference TRBV7-9 and TRBJ2-2, the full variable domain reads DTGVSQNPRHKITKRGQNVTFRCDPISEHNRLYWYRQTLGQGPEFLTYFQNEAQLEKSRLLSDRFSAERPKGSFSTLEIQRTEQGDSAMYLCASRRGDSHTGELFFGEGSRLTVL.